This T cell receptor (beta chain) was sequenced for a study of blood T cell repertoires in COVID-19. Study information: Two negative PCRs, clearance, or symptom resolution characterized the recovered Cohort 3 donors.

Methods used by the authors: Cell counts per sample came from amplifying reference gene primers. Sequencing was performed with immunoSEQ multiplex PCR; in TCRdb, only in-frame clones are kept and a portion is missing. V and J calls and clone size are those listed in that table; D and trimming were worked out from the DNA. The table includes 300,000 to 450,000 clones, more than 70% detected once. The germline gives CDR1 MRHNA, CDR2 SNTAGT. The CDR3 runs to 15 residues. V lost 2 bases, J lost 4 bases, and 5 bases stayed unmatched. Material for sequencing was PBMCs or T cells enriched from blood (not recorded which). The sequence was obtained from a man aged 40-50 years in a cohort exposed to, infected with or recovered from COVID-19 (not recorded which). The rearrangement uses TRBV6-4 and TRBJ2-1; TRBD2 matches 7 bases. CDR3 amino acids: CASSDGRAGYNEQFF. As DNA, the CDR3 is TGTGCCAGCAGTGACGGGAGGGCCGGGTACAATGAGCAGTTCTTC.